This is a list of T cell receptor beta chains from one sample in a study of metastatic and nonmetastatic thyroid tumors. TCRdb re-called the PCR reads via MiXCR. The sample contains 72,000 or so clones, roughly 18% of which appear only once. Material for sequencing was blood. The source is a female donor with papillary thyroid cancer or a benign thyroid nodule (not recorded which). Some clones in this sample may be carry-over from other donors' samples. Both conserved end residues are part of each CDR3. A D gene is named only where the DNA matches it firmly. The size of a clone is reported for some rows only, either as once, few or many, or as a class for expanded clones.

CDR3 DNA | CDR3 protein | J gene | D gene | clone size | V gene
TGCAGTGCTAGAGGATCGGGGCAGCCCCAGCATTTT | CSARGSGQPQHF | TRBJ1-5 | . | many | TRBV20-1
TGTGCCACCAGTGATACAGGGACTAGCGGAAGCAATGAGCAGTTCTTC | CATSDTGTSGSNEQFF | TRBJ2-1 | TRBD2 | many | TRBV24-1
TGTGCCAGCAGTCCCAGGGGGGTACCCTACGAGCAGTACTTC | CASSPRGVPYEQYF | TRBJ2-7 | . | few | TRBV6-1
TGTGCCAGCAGTTACGGCCCAGGGTCATATGGTTCACCCCTCCACTTT | CASSYGPGSYGSPLHF | TRBJ1-6 | . | few | TRBV6-5
TGTGCCAGCAGTGAAGTCCAGGGGGCCAACTACGAGCAGTACTTC | CASSEVQGANYEQYF | TRBJ2-7 | TRBD1 | . | TRBV6-1
TGTGCCAGCAGCCAGACAACAGGGGGATACGCCTACGAGCAGTACTTC | CASSQTTGGYAYEQYF | TRBJ2-7 | TRBD1 | . | TRBV11-1
TGCAGTGCTAGAGAAGCGGGAGGTATCGGGGACGAGCAGTACTTC | CSAREAGGIGDEQYF | TRBJ2-7 | TRBD2 | once | TRBV20-1
TGTGCCAGCTCACCGCAGGGGACAGACACCGGGGAGCTGTTTTTT | CASSPQGTDTGELFF | TRBJ2-2 | TRBD1 | many | TRBV18
TGTGCCAGCAGGGCACAGGGATATGGAGATACGCAGTATTTT | CASRAQGYGDTQYF | TRBJ2-3 | . | many | TRBV27
TGTGCCAGCAGCCCTGGGACTAGCGGATATATGCAGTATTTT | CASSPGTSGYMQYF | TRBJ2-3 | TRBD2 | . | TRBV5-6
TGTGCCAGCAGCCCTTCGAACACCGGGGAGCTGTTTTTT | CASSPSNTGELFF | TRBJ2-2 | . | many | TRBV12-3/TRBV12-4
TGTGCCACCAATTTCCTTGGGGCTAGCGGTGATGAGCAGTTCTTC | CATNFLGASGDEQFF | TRBJ2-1 | TRBD2 | many | TRBV27
TGCGCCAGCAGCCTGGGGGCGGGACCCTACGAGCAGTACTTC | CASSLGAGPYEQYF | TRBJ2-7 | . | . | TRBV4-1
TGTGCCAGCAGTGACTCAGGGACTAGCGGGAGCGATGAGCAGTTCTTC | CASSDSGTSGSDEQFF | TRBJ2-1 | TRBD2 | . | TRBV6-4
TGTGCCAGCAGCCACGGACTAGCGAGCGAGCAGTACTTC | CASSHGLASEQYF | TRBJ2-7 | TRBD2 | . | TRBV3-1
TGTGCCAGCAGTTATCTCCCGGGACGGGACTACGAGCAGTACTTC | CASSYLPGRDYEQYF | TRBJ2-7 | . | few | TRBV7-2
TGTGCCAGCAGTTGGGGGGCCTACGAGCAGTACTTC | CASSWGAYEQYF | TRBJ2-7 | . | few | TRBV12-3/TRBV12-4
TGTGCCAGCAAGGCGTCGCAGAACAATGAGCAGTTCTTC | CASKASQNNEQFF | TRBJ2-1 | . | few | TRBV7-2
TGTGCCAGCAGCTTAGCAGTTGACCTATCAGAGCAGTACTTC | CASSLAVDLSEQYF | TRBJ2-7 | . | many | TRBV13
TGCAGTGCTAGAGATTTGGCGCGGACTGGTGATGAAGCTTTCTTT | CSARDLARTGDEAFF | TRBJ1-1 | . | many | TRBV20-1
TGTGCCAGTAGTCCCGGGACTCCTCCCTTGGATACGCAGTATTTT | CASSPGTPPLDTQYF | TRBJ2-3 | . | many | TRBV19
TGCAGTGCTCGAACGTCTCGTGACAGGGCCCGAGGGTATGGCTACACCTTC | CSARTSRDRARGYGYTF | TRBJ1-2 | TRBD1 | once | TRBV20-1
TGTGCCACCAGTGATCCGGCGACGGGGGCCTACGAGCAGTACTTC | CATSDPATGAYEQYF | TRBJ2-7 | . | many | TRBV24-1
TGTGCCAGCAGTGAAGCCCGAGGGCAGGGCAATCAGCCCCAGCATTTT | CASSEARGQGNQPQHF | TRBJ1-5 | . | many | TRBV6-1
TGTGCCACCGGCTCACAGGGGGGATCCTACAATGAGCAGTTCTTC | CATGSQGGSYNEQFF | TRBJ2-1 | TRBD1 | many | TRBV24-1
TGTGCCAGCAGCGCCAAACCGGGGGTCCTCTGGGAGCAGTTCTTC | CASSAKPGVLWEQFF | TRBJ2-1 | . | many | TRBV9
TGTGCCAGCAGCTTAGCTAGCGCACTCTGGGATGAGCAGTTCTTC | CASSLASALWDEQFF | TRBJ2-1 | . | many | TRBV7-2
TGTGCCAGCAGTTACTCCTCGGGGAGGGAGACCCAGTACTTC | CASSYSSGRETQYF | TRBJ2-5 | . | many | TRBV6-5
TGTGCCAGTAGTCAAGCGGGAGAGGTCGATGAGCAGTTCTTC | CASSQAGEVDEQFF | TRBJ2-1 | TRBD2 | many | TRBV19
TGTGCCAGCAGTTTTCCCCGACTAGCGGGAGTTTGGAGTGAGCAGTTCTTC | CASSFPRLAGVWSEQFF | TRBJ2-1 | TRBD2 | few | TRBV27
TGTGCCTGGAGTACACTAGCGGGATCTGTTTACAATGAGCAGTTCTTC | CAWSTLAGSVYNEQFF | TRBJ2-1 | TRBD2 | . | TRBV30
TGCGCCAGCAGTGAGGACGCGGGGGGGCCATTTCAGCCCCAGCATTTT | CASSEDAGGPFQPQHF | TRBJ1-5 | . | many | TRBV10-2